This is a list of T cell receptor beta chains from one sample in a study of control samples from healthy donors and cancer patients. TCRdb's table, derived via immunoSEQ multiplex PCR, lists solely in-frame clones and lacks some. The sample lists approximately 70,000 clones, approximately 84% occurring once. Sequences were obtained from blood. The receptors derive from a woman between 50 and 59 years old in good health. Both conserved end residues are part of each CDR3. D genes are given only for firm matches. Expanded clones are given a class, and other clones once, few, many or no size at all.

j_call d_call clone_size v_call cdr3_aa cdr3_nt
TRBJ2-7 TRBD1 - TRBV2 CASSGKGQGISEQYF TGTGCCAGCAGTGGTAAGGGACAGGGAATCTCCGAGCAGTACTTC
TRBJ2-7 TRBD2 - TRBV27 CASSFASGAYEQYF TGTGCCAGCAGTTTCGCTAGCGGGGCCTACGAGCAGTACTTC
TRBJ1-5 TRBD1 - TRBV27 CASSLWGTADQPQHF TGTGCCAGCAGTTTATGGGGGACAGCTGATCAGCCCCAGCATTTT
TRBJ2-1 - - TRBV28 CASRPRGSARLNEQFF TGTGCCAGCAGGCCCCGGGGCTCCGCAAGACTTAATGAGCAGTTCTTC
TRBJ1-4 - once TRBV29-1 CSVGTSNEKLFF TGCAGCGTCGGGACATCTAATGAAAAACTGTTTTTT
TRBJ1-3 - - TRBV27 CASSLSGTGNTIYF TGTGCCAGCAGTTTGTCAGGGACTGGAAACACCATATATTTT
TRBJ2-1 TRBD2 - TRBV30 CAWSLSGSYEQFF TGTGCCTGGAGCCTTAGCGGGAGCTATGAGCAGTTCTTC
TRBJ1-5 TRBD1 - TRBV19 CASRRTGGNNQPQHF TGTGCCAGTAGGCGGACAGGGGGAAACAATCAGCCCCAGCATTTT
TRBJ2-7 - - TRBV5-1 CASSLGPGTSSYEQYF TGCGCCAGCAGCTTGGGTCCCGGGACCTCCTCCTACGAGCAGTACTTC
TRBJ2-7 - - TRBV12-3/TRBV12-4 CASNLNGAYEQYF TGTGCCAGCAATCTTAACGGGGCCTACGAGCAGTACTTC
TRBJ2-7 - - TRBV19 CASSIGHEQYF TGTGCCAGTAGTATAGGGCACGAGCAGTACTTC
TRBJ2-2 - few TRBV10-3 CAISEIGGNSVANTGELFF TGTGCCATCAGTGAGATTGGCGGGAACTCAGTCGCGAACACCGGGGAGCTGTTTTTT
TRBJ2-7 - few TRBV30 CAWSPTTYEQYF TGTGCCTGGAGTCCGACAACCTACGAGCAGTACTTC
TRBJ2-1 - - TRBV5-4 CASSLGLVVSYNEQFF TGTGCCAGCAGCTTGGGACTAGTCGTCTCCTACAATGAGCAGTTCTTC
TRBJ2-7 - once TRBV3-1/TRBV3-2 CASSQLHEQYF TGTGCCAGCAGCCAACTTCACGAGCAGTACTTC
TRBJ2-3 TRBD1 few TRBV28 CASRLLTGVSTDTQYF TGTGCCAGCAGGCTCCTGACAGGGGTGAGCACAGATACGCAGTATTTT
TRBJ2-7 - - TRBV5-1 CASSWGGQSHEQYF TGCGCCAGCAGCTGGGGGGGACAATCCCACGAGCAGTACTTC
TRBJ2-1 TRBD2 - TRBV11-2 CASGTLAGDGEQFF TGTGCCAGCGGAACACTAGCGGGAGATGGTGAGCAGTTCTTC
TRBJ2-7 TRBD1 - TRBV5-5 CASSLEEGAWDEQYF TGTGCCAGCAGCTTGGAAGAGGGGGCGTGGGACGAGCAGTACTTC
TRBJ1-6 - - TRBV5-1 CASSPRTPGDNSPLHF TGCGCCAGCAGCCCTAGGACACCGGGGGATAATTCACCCCTCCACTTT
TRBJ1-1 - few TRBV9 CASSVDGYTEAFF TGTGCCAGCAGCGTAGACGGATACACTGAAGCTTTCTTT
TRBJ2-1 TRBD2 - TRBV7-9 CASSPETSLNEQFF TGTGCCAGCAGCCCCGAGACTAGCTTGAATGAGCAGTTCTTC
TRBJ1-1 - once TRBV28 CASSLESAEAFF TGTGCCAGCAGTTTGGAGTCCGCTGAAGCTTTCTTT
TRBJ1-5 - - TRBV6-1 CASSEAGLNQPQHF TGTGCCAGCAGTGAGGCAGGGCTGAATCAGCCCCAGCATTTT
TRBJ1-4 - - TRBV5-1 CASSLVTETTNEKLFF TGCGCCAGCAGCTTGGTCACAGAAACAACTAATGAAAAACTGTTTTTT
TRBJ2-1 TRBD2 - TRBV7-6 CASSFSGREDNEQFF TGTGCCAGCAGCTTCTCGGGGAGGGAGGACAATGAGCAGTTCTTC
TRBJ1-4 TRBD1 - TRBV6-6 CASTRTGVNEKLFF TGTGCCAGCACCCGGACAGGGGTTAATGAAAAACTGTTTTTT